This T cell receptor beta chain is drawn from a study of beta chain features in type 1 diabetes (dated by TCRdb to 2016 to 2019). In the study overall: Patients and healthy donors did not differ in mean age, gender distribution, total cell number or subset yield. In the study, TCRB repertoires of sorted circulating CD4+ T cell subsets from recently diagnosed type 1 diabetes patients were compared with those of matched healthy donors. A total of 85 million to 110 million sorted cells were examined across all samples, and RNA yield correlated strongly with the number of cells per subset. Regulatory and stem cell-like memory subsets were obtained from only 8 patients and about eight healthy donors, while naive and central memory subsets were obtained from all 30 or so donors. What the work shows at the level of the full study, not this receptor alone: At VDJ recombination sites, patients with type 1 diabetes made fewer insertions and deleted more nucleotides, a pattern implying thymic rearrangement abnormalities. Naive, central memory and regulatory TCRB repertoires appeared to be more alike among patients than among healthy donors. A moderate but significant shortening of TCRB CDR3 length was observed in type 1 diabetes patients in all four CD4+ subsets. Only small numbers of individuals were included in the HLA sub-analyses, which left unresolved whether HLA type had any influence on TCRB rearrangement. Sequencing cDNA rather than genomic DNA could over-represent highly expressing activated cells, although activation and CD3 levels did not differ between groups. Shorter templates might be favored by PCR, yet because patient and control samples were amplified and corrected together, any such skew would affect both groups equally.

This clone was seen only a few times. The antigen it recognizes is unknown. Base qualities were left out, and no much larger clone turns up one base away. Each donor gave one peripheral blood draw, averaging approximately 0.12 L, which was collected into heparinised tubes. Naive, central memory, regulatory and stem cell-like memory CD4+ T cells were sorted on a BD FACSAria II using a panel including CD45RO, CCR7, CD25, CD127, CD95 and CD27. A purity above 95% was achieved for all sorted populations. PBMCs were isolated right away by Lymphoprep density gradient centrifugation and were stained directly, without culture. So that batch effects would be minimized, each experiment stained and sorted samples in pairs, pairing one healthy donor with one patient. The entire isolated RNA was reverse transcribed using the High Capacity cDNA Reverse Transcription Kit, and thus expressed TCRB transcripts were sequenced. Deep immunoSEQ sequencing was applied to naive, central memory and regulatory T cell samples, giving an average of roughly 3.6 million total reads per sample. Sorted cells were lysed in RLT buffer and RNA was extracted with DNase-treated RNeasy Micro or Mini kits, depending on cell number. Each cell subset was processed on its own to prevent cross-contamination, while patient and healthy donor samples were processed together. The immunoSEQ multiplex PCR was used to amplify TCRB sequences from cDNA, yielding 87-bp fragments that span the CDR3 region. The amplicons were sequenced using the Illumina HiSeq platform. From the authors' description of their analysis: Synthetic template baselines were used to correct PCR bias computationally, reads within Hamming distance 2 were collapsed, and singletons that could not be merged were discarded. Reads were aligned against IMGT so that V, D and J genes, CDR3 length and insertions or deletions at six rearrangement sites could be assigned. Within each subset, clonotype counts were normalized to sorted cell number, after which true diversity and Gini coefficients were computed with the tcR R package. The overlap coefficient, calculated on TCRB nucleotide sequences, was used to quantify repertoire sharing. Out-of-frame TCRB sequences from naive cells were analyzed as a proxy for the pre-selection repertoire. What TCRdb holds here is the immuneACCESS table cut down to in-frame rearrangements. Part of the clones is not present; checked against another copy, under half of the missing clones reflect an unresolved V gene, and the others are unexplained. From that table come the V and J calls and clone size; the DNA was used to work out D and trimming. For this sample the table gives about 400,000 clones, of which approximately 12% were detected only once. Jointly, the top ten make up 0.015% to 0.02% of the sample.

The trim is 5 bases for V and 5 bases for J, with a gap of 14 bases between the germline ends. The CDR3 covers 14 residues, taking in both the cysteine and the phenylalanine. Just CDR3 DNA is preserved here, 42 bases in frame from base 1. From the germline V gene, CDR1 is SGHTA and CDR2 is FQGNSA. The chain is encoded by TRBV7-2 joined to TRBJ2-3, with the D gene too uncertain to name. The sample was naive CD4+ T cells from blood. This specimen's cell subset or site label, per the study, means: true naive CD4+ T cells. The clonotype was recovered from a man between 18 and 35 years old in good health. The encoded CDR3 is CASSVSGIVDTQYF. The DNA sequence reads TGTGCCAGCAGCGTATCCGGTATTGTAGATACGCAGTATTTT.